The T cell receptor beta chain under discussion was sequenced for a study of brain T cells in children with intractable seizures. General study points: Viral specificity was inferred only from CDR3 similarity; HCMV serostatus was unknown. Pre-surgery blood may have been undersampled, hiding some clones.

This table comes from immunoSEQ multiplex PCR, and its TCRdb copy is limited to in-frame clones, with some not included. The repertoire holds about 22,000 clones, with 85% to 95% as singletons. Regarding this clone: Antigen: not known.

Only cases whose brain tissue showed the highest T cell transcript signatures were sequenced. Pre-surgery treatment included at least one anti-epileptic drug. Germline V gene lookup returns CDR1 SGHRS and CDR2 YFSETQ. Trimming shortened V by 1 base and J by 7 bases, and 5 bases separated the two germline ends. This CDR3 is 11 amino acids long. This TCR came from a boy aged 10-17 years with focal cortical dysplasia and intractable seizures. Source: peripheral blood, taken at surgery. The chain joins TRBV5-1 to TRBJ1-1, with D hard to call. The CDR3 here is CASSLKDEAFF. The CDR3, as DNA: TGCGCCAGCAGCTTGAAAGATGAAGCTTTCTTT.